The 18 T cell receptor beta chains given below trace back to one sample, sequenced in a study of graft-versus-host responses after intestinal transplantation. Profiled with immunoSEQ multiplex PCR; TCRdb holds only in-frame clones, not every one. The sample carries about 70,000 clones, 90% recorded once. Their antigen targets remain unknown. The starting material was unstimulated CD8+ T cells sorted from spleen or lymph node cells, obtained before intestinal transplant. Receptor source: a human donor who received an intestinal transplant.

This clone occurred a few times. The chain recombines TRBV6-5 with TRBJ2-5; D may be TRBD2 (6 bases). CDR1 is MNHEY, CDR2 SVGAGI, per germline. The V end was cut by 0 bases, the J end by 7 bases, with 18 bases between. The CDR3 extends over 16 amino acids. The chain's CDR3 is CASSYSRGDWGGTQYF. CDR3 in DNA: TGTGCCAGCAGTTACTCGCGGGGAGATTGGGGTGGGACCCAGTACTTC.

This chain links TRBV5-1 with TRBJ2-1; 10 bases map to TRBD1. Germline V gives CDR1 SGHRS, CDR2 YFSETQ. Trimming took 7 bases from V and 7 from J; bases not matched to a gene: 8. This CDR3 has 14 amino acids. The CDR3 spells CASSGTGAPNEQFF. CDR3 bases: TGCGCCAGCTCCGGGACAGGGGCCCCTAATGAGCAGTTCTTC.

This chain uses TRBV27 with TRBJ2-7; D is ambiguous. Trimming shortened V by 3 bases and J by 3 bases, and 9 bases separated the two germline ends. There are 13 residues in the CDR3. Germline V lookup: CDR1 MNHEY, CDR2 SMNVEV (reference sequence). CDR3 bases: TGTGCCAGCAGTTTCACAGCAAACTACGAGCAGTACTTC. Its translation: CASSFTANYEQYF.

The rearrangement uses TRBV29-1 and TRBJ1-2, with TRBD1 matching over 9 bases. Per germline, CDR1 SQVTM and CDR2 ANQGSEA. The junction had 6 bases not matched to a gene; V was cut back by 7 bases and J by 3 bases. The CDR3 extends over 13 amino acids. The CDR3 protein is CSALTGGYYGYTF. Here the CDR3 DNA reads TGCAGCGCTCTGACAGGGGGATACTATGGCTACACCTTC.

This clone was found once. The V and J genes are TRBV6-6 and TRBJ1-2; 9 positions match TRBD1. Germline V lookup: CDR1 MNHNY, CDR2 SVGAGI (reference sequence). The J segment lost 4 bases and the V segment lost 6 bases, leaving 3 bases of the junction unmatched. This CDR3 contains 13 residues. The CDR3 DNA reads TGTGCCAGCAGCCAGGGACAGGGCTATGGCTACACCTTC. Translated: CASSQGQGYGYTF.

The J gene is TRBJ2-1, the V gene TRBV9, with 12 bases identical to TRBD2. The CDR3 sequence is 16 residues long. The V segment lost 4 bases and the J segment 8 bases; nucleotides outside the gene matches: 10. Germline assignment: CDR1 SGDLS and CDR2 YYNGEE. The CDR3 protein is CASSLRASGGAYEQFF. CDR3 DNA sequence: TGTGCCAGCAGCCTGAGGGCTAGCGGGGGGGCCTATGAGCAGTTCTTC.

The chain employs TRBV21-1 and TRBJ1-5. TRBV21-1 is a pseudogene. CDR3 length: 15 amino acids. The chain's CDR3 is CASGQREATDQPQHF. The CDR3 DNA sequence: TGTGCCAGCGGTCAACGGGAGGCCACAGATCAGCCCCAGCATTTT.

CDR3 sequence reads: CASSDWGRTVYGYTF. CDR3 in DNA: TGTGCCAGCAGTGATTGGGGGAGGACGGTCTATGGCTACACCTTC. The gene calls are TRBV6-1 and TRBJ1-2; tentatively, D is TRBD1 (5 bases). Germline V gene sequence: CDR1 MNHNS, CDR2 SASEGT. The CDR3 spans 15 residues. The V gene lost 3 bases and the J gene lost 4 bases, with 15 bases spanning the gap.

The chain combines TRBV9 with TRBJ2-7; TRBD2 aligns across 8 bases. V dropped 3 bases and J dropped 7; count of bases not matched to a gene: 6. The germline V gene encodes CDR1 SGDLS and CDR2 YYNGEE. The CDR3 has 13 residues. In DNA form, the CDR3 reads TGTGCCAGCAGCGCGGGGGGGGATCGGGAGCAGTACTTC. This gives the protein CASSAGGDREQYF.

This clone has just one count. This chain links TRBV7-9 with TRBJ2-5, with a tentative D call TRBD1 (5 bases). Looked up from germline, CDR1 is SEHNR and CDR2 is FQNEAQ (reference sequence). The CDR3 covers 13 residues. Trimming took off 7 bases at V and 2 bases at J, with 11 bases between the two ends. This CDR3 reads CASTPDIQETQYF. CDR3 coding DNA: TGTGCCAGCACCCCGGACATTCAAGAGACCCAGTACTTC. Full variable domain (remainder filled in from reference TRBV7-9 and TRBJ2-5): DTGVSQNPRHKITKRGQNVTFRCDPISEHNRLYWYRQTLGQGPEFLTYFQNEAQLEKSRLLSDRFSAERPKGSFSTLEIQRTEQGDSAMYLCASTPDIQETQYFGPGTRLLVL.

J is TRBJ2-7 and V is TRBV10-2, with 10 nucleotides matching TRBD2. The CDR3 length is 15 residues. The germline gives CDR1 WSHSY, CDR2 SAAADI. The trim removed 10 bases at V and 1 base at J, leaving 10 bases unmatched. The CDR3 DNA follows: TGCGCCACATATGATACTAGCGGGGTATCCTACGAGCAGTACTTC. It yields the protein CATYDTSGVSYEQYF.

The table lists this clone with a few counts. The V gene is TRBV19, the J gene TRBJ1-1; TRBD1 matches 7 bases. Germline values: CDR1 LNHDA, CDR2 SQIVND (reference sequence). The CDR3 is made up of 14 amino acids. Trimming at V came to 5 bases and at J to 6 bases, leaving 9 bases not matched to a gene. Written as DNA, the CDR3 is TGTGCCAGTAGTCGGACGGGACAGCTACCTGAAGCTTTCTTT. It is translated as CASSRTGQLPEAFF.

The chain recombines TRBV5-5 with TRBJ2-2, with D perhaps TRBD2 (6 bases). In germline, CDR1 is SGHKS, CDR2 YYEKEE (reference sequence). V lost 4 bases and J lost 6, with 7 bases in between. The CDR3 covers 12 residues. This CDR3 is CASSGDSGELFF. Written as DNA, the CDR3 is TGTGCCAGCAGCGGGGACTCCGGGGAGCTGTTTTTT.

J is TRBJ1-3 and V is TRBV4-1; D not resolved. Deletions cut 2 bases from V and 1 base from J, with 9 bases between. Germline V gene sequence: CDR1 MGHRA, CDR2 YSYEKL. CDR3 length: 15 amino acids. CDR3 amino acids: CASSQFETSGNTIYF. CDR3 bases: TGCGCCAGCAGCCAATTCGAGACTTCTGGAAACACCATATATTTT.

Concerning this clone itself: The same CDR3 also results from other DNA sequences found in this sample. The chain recombines TRBV27 with TRBJ1-1; D unresolved. This CDR3 has 13 amino acids. Trimming pared 2 bases from V and 1 base from J, leaving 5 bases between. Germline values: CDR1 MNHEY, CDR2 SMNVEV (reference sequence). In nucleotides, the CDR3 is TGTGCCAGCAGTTTAGGAGGGAACACTGAAGCTTTCTTT. This sequence encodes CASSLGGNTEAFF.

The V gene is TRBV7-6, the J gene TRBJ2-7, with D maybe TRBD1 (5 bases). Germline V lookup: CDR1 SGHVS, CDR2 FNYEAQ. There are 13 residues in the CDR3. Trimming took 1 base from V and 3 from J, leaving 7 bases between them. CDR3 amino acids: CASSLGTIYEQYF. The CDR3 bases are TGTGCCAGCAGCTTAGGGACAATCTACGAGCAGTACTTC.

The table lists this clone with a count of one. The rearrangement joins TRBV4-1 to TRBJ2-7, with a weak D call TRBD2 (7 bases). The V end lost 1 base, the J end lost 6 bases, and 16 bases lay between the germline ends. CDR3 length: 15 residues. CDR1 is MGHRA, CDR2 YSYEKL, per germline. DNA for the CDR3: TGCGCCAGCAGCCAAGTGGGGGGGCCGGGGAGCGAGCAGTACTTC. Its translation: CASSQVGGPGSEQYF.

The chain combines TRBV4-1 with TRBJ1-1, with D tentatively TRBD1 (5 bases). The CDR3 covers 13 residues. CDR1 and CDR2 (germline): MGHRA, YSYEKL. Trimming removed 2 bases from V and 5 bases from J, with 9 bases in between. The CDR3 sequence is CASSQQTVTEAFF. The DNA for the CDR3 is TGCGCCAGCAGCCAACAGACAGTTACTGAAGCTTTCTTT.